This T cell receptor beta chain was recovered during a study of technical replicates of blood from several donors. The data were produced by immunoSEQ multiplex PCR, yet TCRdb's version contains in-frame clones alone and is incomplete. This sample carries tens of thousands of clones, roughly 95% of them seen once, and the ten largest clones take 0.2% to 0.25%. Germline CDR1 and CDR2: MNHEY and SVGAGI. The V end was cut by 4 bases, the J end by 1 base, with 14 bases between. CDR3 length equals 16 residues. The sequencing sample was made of T cells isolated from PBMCs. This chain links TRBV6-5 with TRBJ1-5, with D perhaps TRBD1 (6 bases). This sequence originates from a human donor in good health. The CDR3 loop is CASSSSARGSNQPQHF. The CDR3 DNA sequence: TGTGCCAGCAGTTCCAGCGCCAGGGGAAGCAATCAGCCCCAGCATTTT.